The 19 T cell receptor beta chains below all came from one sample that was sequenced in a study of blood T cell repertoires in COVID-19. The assay was immunoSEQ multiplex PCR, and TCRdb's table has in-frame clones only and misses some. The repertoire includes 200,000 to 300,000 clones, 75% to 85% of them detected once, and about 5.1% sits in the top ten. What was sequenced was peripheral blood. The source of these receptors is a man aged 45 to 65 with COVID-19, enrolled during active disease.

The rearrangement joins TRBV7-9 to TRBJ1-2, with TRBD1 as a possible D gene (5 bases). V lost 1 base and J lost 3, with 6 bases in between. Germline-derived CDR1 and CDR2 are SEHNR and FQNEAQ (reference sequence). The CDR3 has 13 amino acids. The CDR3 is CASSLETDYGYTF. CDR3 sequence (DNA): TGTGCCAGCAGCTTAGAGACAGACTATGGCTACACCTTC.

This chain uses TRBV5-1 with TRBJ2-5; possibly TRBD1 for D (5 bases). With 7 bases removed from V and 5 bases from J, the gap between germline ends came to 12 bases. The CDR3 extends over 12 amino acids. Germline CDR1 is SGHRS and CDR2 is YFSETQ. CDR3 region: CASRAGKETQYF. The CDR3 DNA is TGCGCCAGCCGGGCAGGGAAGGAGACCCAGTACTTC.

This chain connects TRBV30 to TRBJ1-6; 7 bases agree with TRBD1. Unmatched junction bases numbered 6, after V lost 3 bases and J lost 10 bases. CDR1 and CDR2 from the germline V gene are GTSNPN and SVGIG (reference sequence). The CDR3 runs to 13 residues. DNA of the CDR3: TGTGCCTGGAGCGGGTCAGGGGGATCACCCCTCCACTTT. This gives the protein CAWSGSGGSPLHF.

The gene calls are TRBV5-1 and TRBJ2-7, with TRBD2 matching 10 bases. This CDR3 has 15 amino acids. Germline-derived CDR1 and CDR2 are SGHRS and YFSETQ. The ends lost 1 base at V and 1 base at J; junction bases unmatched: 2. The CDR3 loop reads CASSLPSGGSYEQYF. The CDR3 DNA is TGCGCCAGCAGCTTGCCTAGCGGGGGATCCTACGAGCAGTACTTC.

This chain joins TRBV25-1 and TRBJ1-3; 7 positions match TRBD1. This CDR3 is built from 13 residues. Trimming at V came to 8 bases and at J to 0 bases, leaving 1 base not matched to a gene. Germline lookup yields CDR1 MGHDK and CDR2 SYGVNS. CDR3 amino acids: CASGDSSGNTIYF. The CDR3 DNA reads as TGTGCCAGCGGGGACAGCTCTGGAAACACCATATATTTT.

This clone appeared a few times. This chain joins TRBV5-4 and TRBJ1-2; D possibly corresponds to TRBD1 (5 bases). V was cut by 5 bases and J by 7 bases, with 12 bases left in between. CDR3 size: 12 residues. Germline V lookup: CDR1 SGHNT, CDR2 YYREEE (reference sequence). The CDR3 sequence: CASSLDIAGYTF. CDR3 bases: TGTGCCAGCAGTCTGGACATTGCTGGCTACACCTTC.

About this clone itself: The identical CDR3 is also encoded by other nucleotide sequences in the sample. V is TRBV11-2 and J is TRBJ2-5, with D possibly being TRBD1 (6 bases). Germline CDR1 and CDR2: SGHAT and FQNNGV. Trimming left V 1 base short and J 5 bases short, with 8 bases between. The CDR3 length is 13 residues. The CDR3 coding sequence is TGTGCCAGCAGCTTAGGGGGGCGGGAGACCCAGTACTTC. Encoded protein: CASSLGGRETQYF.

CDR3 region: CASSSRTGRGFSYEQYF. In DNA form, the CDR3 reads TGTGCCAGCAGCTCTAGGACAGGGCGAGGATTTTCCTACGAGCAGTACTTC. The J gene is TRBJ2-7, the V gene TRBV4-2; 8 nucleotides match TRBD1. Germline assignment: CDR1 LGHNA and CDR2 YNFKEQ. This CDR3 comprises 17 residues. Trimming cost V 5 bases and J 1 base; bases outside gene matches: 13.

This chain links TRBV9 with TRBJ2-1; TRBD2 agrees at 7 bases. This CDR3 is 13 amino acids long. The germline CDR1 and CDR2 sequences are SGDLS and YYNGEE. Trimming cost V 5 bases and J 3 bases; bases outside gene matches: 2. The CDR3 protein is CASSRGDYNEQFF. DNA of the CDR3: TGTGCCAGCAGTCGGGGGGACTACAATGAGCAGTTCTTC. The full variable domain, with the rest looked up from reference TRBV9 and TRBJ2-1, is DSGVTQTPKHLITATGQRVTLRCSPRSGDLSVYWYQQSLDQGLQFLIQYYNGEERAKGNILERFSAQQFPDLHSELNLSSLELGDSALYFCASSRGDYNEQFFGPGTRLTVL.

The V and J genes are TRBV30 and TRBJ1-2, with TRBD1 matching 8 bases. CDR3 size: 14 residues. The ends lost 2 bases at V and 6 bases at J; junction bases unmatched: 8. Germline assignment: CDR1 GTSNPN and CDR2 SVGIG (reference sequence). CDR3 nucleotides: TGTGCCTGGAGTCCAGACAGGGGAGTAAATGGCTACACCTTC. Its translation is CAWSPDRGVNGYTF.

The V gene is TRBV4-2, the J gene TRBJ2-2; TRBD2 agrees at 10 bases. Germline V gives CDR1 LGHNA, CDR2 YNFKEQ. The ends lost 4 bases at V and 5 bases at J; junction bases unmatched: 4. The length of the CDR3 is 15 residues. The CDR3 spells CASSPAGGLTGELFF. CDR3 coding DNA: TGTGCCAGCAGCCCAGCGGGGGGGCTTACCGGGGAGCTGTTTTTT.

The CDR3 DNA sequence: TGTGCCAGCGCGAGCTCTGGGGCCAACGTCCTGACTTTC. It encodes CASASSGANVLTF. This chain connects TRBV7-3 to TRBJ2-6; the D is unclear. CDR1 is SGHTA and CDR2 is FQGTGA in the germline V gene. The CDR3 covers 13 residues. The germline V and J ends were trimmed by 8 bases and 0 bases, with 5 bases remaining between them.

This clone was recorded once. Written as DNA, the CDR3 is TGTGCCAGCATTCCTGAGACTTACTACGAGCAGTACTTC. Its translation: CASIPETYYEQYF. The chain is built from TRBV11-3 and TRBJ2-7; D ambiguous. V was cut by 7 bases and J by 3 bases, with 13 bases left in between. CDR3 size: 13 residues. From germline, CDR1 is SGHNT and CDR2 YENEEA.

The CDR3 region has the DNA TGCAGTGCTAGTTTGTCTAGCGGGGGGGCTCTGTACAATGAGCAGTTCTTC. This translates into CSASLSSGGALYNEQFF. The genes are TRBV20-1 and TRBJ2-1; 12 bases fit TRBD2. The CDR3 contains 17 residues. Per germline, CDR1 DFQATT and CDR2 SNEGSKA (reference sequence). Trimming cost V 3 bases and J 4 bases; bases outside gene matches: 10.

The chain joins TRBV19 to TRBJ2-2, with unresolved D. The CDR3 sequence is 15 residues long. Germline CDR1 and CDR2: LNHDA and SQIVND (reference sequence). V lost 3 bases, J lost 2 bases, and 10 bases lay in between. CDR3 loop: CASSIAEINTGELFF. CDR3 coding DNA: TGTGCCAGTAGTATTGCAGAAATAAACACCGGGGAGCTGTTTTTT.

The chain links TRBV5-8 to TRBJ1-1; unclear D gene. Between the trimmed V and J ends, which lost 4 bases and 4 bases, there was a span of 14 bases. Germline V gene data show CDR1 as SGHTS and CDR2 as YDEGEE. The CDR3 length is 14 residues. CDR3: CASSARSVATEAFF. CDR3 DNA sequence: TGTGCCAGCAGCGCCCGTTCAGTGGCCACTGAAGCTTTCTTT.

The chain is built from TRBV14 and TRBJ1-1; D not certain. The germline V gene has CDR1 SGHDN and CDR2 FVKESK. Trimming removed 3 bases at V and 5 bases at J, with 7 bases between. This CDR3 is built from 12 residues. The CDR3 sequence is CASSHPRTEAFF. In nucleotides, the CDR3 is TGTGCCAGCAGCCATCCCCGGACTGAAGCTTTCTTT.

The J gene is TRBJ2-2, the V gene TRBV2; the match to TRBD2 covers 9 bases. After removal of 4 bases from V and 3 bases from J, the junction contained 6 bases not matched to a gene. The germline CDR1 and CDR2 sequences are SNHLY and FYNNEI. CDR3 size: 16 residues. CDR3: CASSGRGGAYTGELFF. CDR3 DNA: TGTGCCAGCAGTGGCCGCGGGGGGGCGTACACCGGGGAGCTGTTTTTT.

V usage is TRBV29-1 and J usage is TRBJ1-6, with 10 bases identical to TRBD1. There are 13 residues in the CDR3. Per the germline V gene, CDR1 is SQVTM and CDR2 is ANQGSEA. V gave up 5 bases and J gave up 7 bases; unmatched junction bases: 2. The CDR3 sequence is CSVKTGGNSPLHF. The CDR3 nucleotides read TGCAGCGTTAAGACAGGGGGCAATTCACCCCTCCACTTT. Filled out from reference TRBV29-1 and TRBJ1-6, the complete variable domain reads SAVISQKPSRDICQRGTSLTIQCQVDSQVTMMFWYRQQPGQSLTLIATANQGSEATYESGFVIDKFPISRPNLTFSTLTVSNMSPEDSSIYLCSVKTGGNSPLHFGNGTRLTVT.